This T cell receptor (beta chain) came from a study of blood T cell repertoires in COVID-19. The CDR3 length is 16 residues. The germline gives CDR1 SGHRS, CDR2 YFSETQ. Losses at the gene ends were 0 bases for V and 4 bases for J; bases not matched to a gene: 7. Produced via immunoSEQ multiplex PCR; TCRdb's table is partial and in-frame only. The sample has about 250,000 clones, roughly 90% seen once. Each participant's cohort was designated according to participant-reported clinical history. The J gene is TRBJ1-2, the V gene TRBV5-1; 9 bases map to TRBD1. The TCR was taken from a young woman with acute COVID-19. Sequenced input: PBMCs or T cells enriched from blood (not recorded which). As DNA, the CDR3 is TGCGCCAGCAGCTTGGGGGGACAGGGCACCTCCTATGGCTACACCTTC. Encoded protein: CASSLGGQGTSYGYTF.